This TCR beta chain was documented in a study of blood T cells in healthy people across ages. Study-wide points: Diversity estimates from one million T cells were considered underestimates.

Germline values: CDR1 SGHVS, CDR2 FNYEAQ. CDR3 length: 15 residues. With a J-beta primer mix and a sample-barcoded 5' primer, a second PCR ran about 7 to 12 cycles. Each CDR3 protein gets one entry after TCRdb re-called the 5' RACE reads with MiXCR. The repertoire holds 800,000 or so distinct CDR3 sequences, with more than 20% as singletons. Concerning this clonotype itself: The antigen remains unidentified.

The same data also contributed to another study, on T cells of mothers and their children. That paper adds: For cDNA synthesis, the complete extracted RNA was used (about 1.4 ug per 15 ul).

The sequence derives from a boy younger than 18 in good health. The sample consisted of blood. V and J are TRBV7-6 and TRBJ2-5, with D unresolved. TRBJ2-1 explains the end of the DNA better; the J call may be wrong. Here the CDR3 DNA reads TGTGCCAGCAGCTTAGTTCCTCCAGGTCCCAATGAGCAGTTCTTC. The encoded protein is CASSLVPPGPNEQFF.